The clone carrying this T cell receptor beta chain was counted only a few times. Trimming cost V 5 bases and J 2 bases, with 9 bases left between them. The CDR3 has 13 residues. The germline CDR1 and CDR2 sequences are LNHDA and SQIVND (reference sequence). This sample was included in a study of T cells in Graves' hyperthyroidism and ophthalmopathy. There were TCR beta CDR3 regions amplified from RNA transcripts. The HTBI primer set served for first-round RT-PCR of the TCR CDR3. MiXCR was run by TCRdb on the multiplex PCR reads, yielding one entry per CDR3 protein. The table lists some 600,000 distinct CDR3 sequences, approximately 15% of them singletons.

This TCR was sampled from a woman in her thirties with Graves' hyperthyroidism that later progressed to Graves' ophthalmopathy. Material for sequencing was blood. The V call is TRBV19, the J call TRBJ1-1, with D uncertain. CDR3 protein: CASSPATNTEAFF. DNA of the CDR3: TGTGCCAGTAGTCCAGCAACCAACACTGAAGCTTTCTTT.